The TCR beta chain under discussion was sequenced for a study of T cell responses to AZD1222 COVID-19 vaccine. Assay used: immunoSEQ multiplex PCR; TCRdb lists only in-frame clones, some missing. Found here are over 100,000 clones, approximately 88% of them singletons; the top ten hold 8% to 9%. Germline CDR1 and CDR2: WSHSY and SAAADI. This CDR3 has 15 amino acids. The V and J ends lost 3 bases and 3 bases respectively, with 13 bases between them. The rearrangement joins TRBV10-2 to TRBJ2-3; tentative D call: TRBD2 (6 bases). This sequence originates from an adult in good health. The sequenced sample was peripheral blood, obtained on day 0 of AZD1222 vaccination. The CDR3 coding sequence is TGCGCCAGCAGTGATCTAGCGAGAGGAACAGATACGCAGTATTTT. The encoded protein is CASSDLARGTDTQYF.